Each of the 8 T cell receptor beta chains below was sequenced from the same sample in a study of blood T cell repertoires in COVID-19. The method was immunoSEQ multiplex PCR; TCRdb's version includes in-frame clones alone and lacks a portion of them. The sample gives 95,000 to 130,000 clones, 90% of which show up once; roughly 2% is in the top ten. The sequenced sample consisted of peripheral blood. The receptors were sampled from a human donor with active COVID-19. The donor label of this sample is uncertain.

The chain combines TRBV13 with TRBJ1-2; 7 bases map to TRBD1. The junction had 17 bases not matched to a gene; V was cut back by 0 bases and J by 4 bases. Germline V gene data show CDR1 as PRHDT and CDR2 as FYEKMQ (reference sequence). CDR3 length: 19 amino acids. This chain's CDR3 is CASSLGLGGQTGFSYGYTF. The CDR3 nucleotides are TGTGCCAGCAGCTTAGGCCTCGGGGGCCAGACAGGGTTCAGCTATGGCTACACCTTC.

V and J are TRBV3-1 (or the pseudogene TRBV3-2) and TRBJ2-5, with D possibly TRBD2 on 6 matching bases. The CDR3 is 16 residues long. Germline CDR1 reads LGHDT; CDR2 reads YNNKEL (reference sequence). Trimming took 1 base from V and 3 from J, leaving 15 bases between them. CDR3 amino acids: CASSQGLAGNEETQYF. In DNA, the CDR3 is TGTGCCAGCAGCCAAGGGTTGGCGGGGAACGAAGAGACCCAGTACTTC.

This clone appeared a few times. The chain uses TRBV11-3 and TRBJ2-5, with TRBD2 identical over 14 bases. Germline CDR1 and CDR2: SGHNT and YENEEA. Germline trimming cut 5 bases from V and 5 bases from J; bases unmatched to any gene: 7. The CDR3 loop spans 16 amino acids. The CDR3 DNA is TGTGCCAGCAGCCAAGGACTAGCGGGGGGCCGGGAGACCCAGTACTTC. Translated, it gives CASSQGLAGGRETQYF.

In DNA form, the CDR3 reads TGCGCCAGCAGCCAAGAAGGTACTAGCGGGGCATCAGAGACCCAGTACTTC. It yields the protein CASSQEGTSGASETQYF. The rearrangement links TRBV4-1 to TRBJ2-5; TRBD2 agrees at 10 bases. Trimming removed 0 bases from V and 4 bases from J; junction bases left unmatched: 8. Germline CDR1 reads MGHRA; CDR2 reads YSYEKL. CDR3 length: 17 residues.

The chain employs TRBV7-2 and TRBJ1-4; D is undetermined. Germline-derived CDR1 and CDR2 are SGHTA and FQGNSA. The germline V and J ends were trimmed by 2 bases and 0 bases, with 7 bases remaining between them. The CDR3 covers 15 residues. The DNA for the CDR3 is TGTGCCAGCAGCTTAAACGGTGCAACTAATGAAAAACTGTTTTTT. This sequence encodes CASSLNGATNEKLFF.

The rearrangement uses TRBV3-1 (or the pseudogene TRBV3-2) and TRBJ1-2; a weak D match, TRBD1 (5 bases). Between the trimmed V and J ends, which lost 4 bases and 9 bases, there was a span of 18 bases. The V gene's germline CDR1 is LGHDT and CDR2 YNNKEL (reference sequence). The CDR3 runs 14 residues. CDR3 in amino acids: CASSPKTASLRYTF. The CDR3 DNA reads as TGTGCCAGCAGCCCCAAGACAGCGTCCTTACGCTACACCTTC.

In this sample, this clone turned up a few times. CDR3 DNA: TGTGCCAGCAGCTTAGGTCAGGGTCGATCACCCCTCCACTTT. Translated, it gives CASSLGQGRSPLHF. J is TRBJ1-6 and V is TRBV7-2; TRBD1 might be the D (5 bases). The CDR3 loop spans 14 amino acids. Per the germline V gene, CDR1 is SGHTA and CDR2 is FQGNSA. Trimming removed 1 base at V and 10 bases at J, with 11 bases between.

CDR3 coding DNA: TGTGCCATCAGTGAGGCGGGATTCGGGGACACTGAAGCTTTCTTT. Its translation: CAISEAGFGDTEAFF. This chain uses TRBV10-3 with TRBJ1-1, with D unresolved. The CDR3 has 15 residues. Germline V lookup: CDR1 ENHRY, CDR2 SYGVKD. V was clipped by 2 bases and J by 3 bases, with 13 bases between them.